This T cell receptor beta chain is from a study of cytomegalovirus exposure and HLA in healthy donors. The PCR contained 60 Vbeta and 13 Jbeta primers. Clones were read by immunoSEQ multiplex PCR, and TCRdb kept only the in-frame ones, dropping some. This sample carries under 200,000 clones, 65% to 80% of them seen once, and the ten largest clones take more than 4%. In germline, CDR1 is KGHSH, CDR2 LQKENI. The CDR3 is 14 residues long. Deletions cut 2 bases from V and 4 bases from J, with 11 bases between. The sequence was obtained from a man between 35 and 55 years old in good health and CMV-seronegative. V usage is TRBV18 and J usage is TRBJ1-1; tentative D call: TRBD1 (5 bases). What was sequenced was PBMCs. The CDR3 sequence: CASSPAAGGTEAFF. CDR3 bases: TGTGCCAGCTCACCAGCGGCGGGGGGCACTGAAGCTTTCTTT.